This TCR beta chain was captured in a study of blood T cell repertoires in COVID-19. The assay was immunoSEQ multiplex PCR, and TCRdb's table has in-frame clones only and misses some. The data contain 100,000 to 150,000 clones, about 93% of them seen just once; the ten biggest clones take up roughly 2%. The sample consisted of peripheral blood. The clonotype was recovered from a man aged 50 to 59 with COVID-19, enrolled during active disease.

The CDR3 protein is CASSSLGLAENTGELFF. The CDR3 DNA follows: TGTGCCAGCAGTAGCCTCGGACTAGCAGAGAACACCGGGGAGCTGTTTTTT. V gene TRBV6-2 or TRBV6-3 combines with J gene TRBJ2-2, with 8 bases identical to TRBD2. The CDR3 runs to 17 residues. Germline CDR1 and CDR2: MNHEY and SVGEGT. J gave up 1 base and V 5 bases, and 9 bases lay outside the gene matches.